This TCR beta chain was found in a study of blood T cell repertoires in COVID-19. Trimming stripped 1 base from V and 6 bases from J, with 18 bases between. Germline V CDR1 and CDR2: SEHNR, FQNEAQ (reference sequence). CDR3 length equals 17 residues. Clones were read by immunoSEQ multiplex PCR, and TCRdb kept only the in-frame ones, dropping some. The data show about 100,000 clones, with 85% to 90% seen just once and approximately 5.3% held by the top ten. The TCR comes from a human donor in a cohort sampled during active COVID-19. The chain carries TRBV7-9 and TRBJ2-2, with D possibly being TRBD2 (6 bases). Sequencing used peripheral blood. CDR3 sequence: CASSLGRSGVRAGELFF. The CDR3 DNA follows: TGTGCCAGCAGCTTAGGCCGATCGGGGGTACGGGCCGGGGAGCTGTTTTTT.